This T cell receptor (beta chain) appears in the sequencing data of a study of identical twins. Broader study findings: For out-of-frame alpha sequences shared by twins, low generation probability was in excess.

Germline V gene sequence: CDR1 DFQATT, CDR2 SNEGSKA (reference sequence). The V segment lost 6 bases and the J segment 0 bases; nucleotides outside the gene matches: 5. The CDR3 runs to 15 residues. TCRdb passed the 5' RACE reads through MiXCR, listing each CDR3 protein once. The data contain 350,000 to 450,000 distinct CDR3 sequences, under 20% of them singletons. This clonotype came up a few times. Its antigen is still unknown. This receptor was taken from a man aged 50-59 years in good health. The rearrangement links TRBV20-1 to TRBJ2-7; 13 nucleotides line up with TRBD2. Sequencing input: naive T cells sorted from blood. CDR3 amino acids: CSATGLAGPSYEQYF. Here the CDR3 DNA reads TGCAGTGCCACGGGACTAGCGGGACCCTCCTACGAGCAGTACTTC.